These T cell receptor beta chains were read from a single sample in a study of cytomegalovirus exposure and HLA in healthy donors. TCRdb's table, derived via immunoSEQ multiplex PCR, lists solely in-frame clones and lacks some. Of roughly 120,000 clones in the sample, about 78% were seen once. Sequenced material: PBMCs. These receptors originate from a woman under 40 in good health and CMV-seropositive. CDR3s include the opening cysteine and the closing phenylalanine or tryptophan. The order of the fields is D gene, clone size, CDR3 length, J gene, V gene, CDR3 protein, CDR3 DNA. The D gene is left open where the match is weak. Only some rows state a clone size, as once, few, many or a class for expanded clones.

>-|-|12|TRBJ2-7|TRBV19
CATEDRTYEQYF
TGTGCCACCGAGGACAGAACCTACGAGCAGTACTTC
>-|-|18|TRBJ2-3|TRBV2
CASSEARRRGPLTDTQYF
TGTGCCAGCAGTGAAGCGCGACGTCGCGGGCCTTTGACAGATACGCAGTATTTT
>TRBD2|once|16|TRBJ2-7|TRBV27
CASSLWYAGGPDEQYF
TGTGCCAGCAGTTTATGGTATGCGGGAGGGCCTGACGAGCAGTACTTC
>-|-|15|TRBJ1-1|TRBV5-6
CASSRAPGLNTEAFF
TGTGCCAGCAGCCGCGCTCCGGGTTTAAACACTGAAGCTTTCTTT
>-|-|12|TRBJ2-1|TRBV13
CASSFDYHEQFF
TGTGCCAGCAGCTTCGACTACCATGAGCAGTTCTTC
>-|few|12|TRBJ1-6|TRBV6-5
CASSPPYSPLHF
TGTGCCAGCAGCCCCCCCTATTCACCCCTCCACTTT
>-|-|13|TRBJ2-7|TRBV14
CASSQELAYEQYF
TGTGCCAGCAGCCAAGAACTCGCTTACGAGCAGTACTTC
>TRBD1|-|14|TRBJ2-1|TRBV19
CASTPGQGPNEQFF
TGTGCCAGTACCCCGGGACAGGGGCCGAATGAGCAGTTCTTC
>-|-|14|TRBJ1-4|TRBV10-3
CATRTGSTNEKLFF
TGTGCCACCAGAACGGGATCAACTAATGAAAAACTGTTTTTT
>-|-|13|TRBJ2-1|TRBV4-1
CASSPTVYNEQFF
TGCGCCAGCAGCCCCACGGTGTACAATGAGCAGTTCTTC
>TRBD2|few|16|TRBJ2-1|TRBV11-3
CASRERLAGEMDEQFF
TGTGCCAGCAGGGAGAGACTAGCGGGAGAGATGGATGAGCAGTTCTTC
>-|few|14|TRBJ1-5|TRBV11-2
CASSLEGGNQPQHF
TGTGCCAGCAGCTTAGAGGGGGGTAATCAGCCCCAGCATTTT
>TRBD1|-|16|TRBJ2-7|TRBV5-6
CASSSRTGGYPYEQYF
TGTGCCAGCAGCTCAAGGACAGGGGGATACCCCTACGAGCAGTACTTC
>-|-|14|TRBJ2-7|TRBV7-9
CASSSLGMAYEQYF
TGTGCCAGCAGCTCTCTAGGCATGGCCTACGAGCAGTACTTC
>-|once|13|TRBJ1-5|TRBV6-5
CASKTQVLQPQHF
TGTGCCAGCAAAACACAGGTTCTTCAGCCCCAGCATTTT
>-|few|13|TRBJ1-5|TRBV6-6
CASSTSGDQPQHF
TGTGCCAGCAGTACCTCAGGGGACCAGCCCCAGCATTTT
>TRBD2|-|16|TRBJ2-7|TRBV2
CASSEIAGGPGYEQYF
TGTGCCAGCAGTGAAATAGCGGGGGGGCCCGGCTACGAGCAGTACTTC
>-|-|15|TRBJ1-4|TRBV11-3
CASSLVAGRGEKLFF
TGTGCCAGCAGCTTAGTTGCAGGAAGGGGTGAAAAACTGTTTTTT
>-|-|16|TRBJ2-3|TRBV6-6
CASSYEGKSSTDTQYF
TGTGCCAGCAGTTACGAGGGAAAATCTAGCACAGATACGCAGTATTTT
>TRBD2|-|13|TRBJ2-7|TRBV7-9
CASSLAGEVEQYF
TGTGCCAGCAGTTTAGCGGGAGAGGTCGAGCAGTACTTC
>-|-|15|TRBJ1-1|TRBV4-1
CASSQTQVMNTEAFF
TGCGCCAGCAGCCAAACACAGGTCATGAACACTGAAGCTTTCTTT
>-|-|15|TRBJ1-6|TRBV27
CASSSRRLLNSPLHF
TGTGCCAGCAGTTCCCGGAGACTGCTTAATTCACCCCTCCACTTT
>-|-|14|TRBJ2-1|TRBV29-1
CSALIGSSYNEQFF
TGCAGCGCTCTAATAGGGAGCTCCTACAATGAGCAGTTCTTC
>TRBD2|-|16|TRBJ2-7|TRBV5-1
CASSLGGLAGGLEQYF
TGCGCCAGCAGCTTGGGGGGACTAGCGGGAGGGCTCGAGCAGTACTTC
>TRBD2|-|17|TRBJ2-1|TRBV4-2
CASSPRLAGGPLNEQFF
TGTGCCAGCAGCCCTAGACTAGCGGGAGGGCCACTTAATGAGCAGTTCTTC
>TRBD1|-|13|TRBJ1-5|TRBV6-5
CASGRDRGPPQHF
TGTGCCAGCGGACGGGACAGGGGCCCGCCCCAGCATTTT
>TRBD1|-|17|TRBJ1-5|TRBV30
CAWDRDSDNLSNQPQHF
TGTGCCTGGGACCGGGACAGTGACAACCTTAGCAATCAGCCCCAGCATTTT
>-|-|15|TRBJ2-1|TRBV6-1
CASSDGSRAYNEQFF
TGTGCCAGCAGCGACGGGTCTCGCGCCTACAATGAGCAGTTCTTC
>-|-|14|TRBJ1-3|TRBV10-3
CATNTGGIGNTIYF
TGTGCCACCAACACTGGAGGGATTGGAAACACCATATATTTT
>-|-|14|TRBJ1-5|TRBV19
CASRSDRPNQPQHF
TGTGCCAGTAGATCGGACAGACCCAATCAGCCCCAGCATTTT
>-|once|15|TRBJ2-4|TRBV6-1
CASRGQSLAKNIQYF
TGTGCCAGCAGGGGACAAAGTCTAGCCAAAAACATTCAGTACTTC
>-|-|14|TRBJ1-4|TRBV30
CAWSKQGLPEKLFF
TGTGCCTGGAGTAAACAGGGTTTGCCTGAAAAACTGTTTTTT
>-|-|13|TRBJ2-2|TRBV4-1
CASTWDKTGELFF
TGCGCCAGCACCTGGGACAAAACCGGGGAGCTGTTTTTT
>-|-|11|TRBJ2-2|TRBV30
CGGGPRGELFF
TGCGGCGGGGGCCCTAGGGGGGAGCTGTTTTTT
>-|-|13|TRBJ2-3|TRBV11-1
CASSFEEVGTQYF
TGTGCCAGCAGCTTCGAGGAGGTAGGAACGCAGTATTTT
>-|-|15|TRBJ2-7|TRBV5-5
CASSLTGPSPYEQYF
TGTGCCAGCAGCTTGACAGGCCCTTCTCCCTACGAGCAGTACTTC
>-|-|14|TRBJ1-4|TRBV5-1
CASTEGGSNEKLFF
TGCGCCAGCACCGAGGGGGGGTCGAATGAAAAACTGTTTTTT
>TRBD1|-|16|TRBJ1-1|TRBV5-6
CASSLEDRGPNTEAFF
TGTGCCAGCAGCTTGGAGGACAGGGGTCCCAACACTGAAGCTTTCTTT
>-|few|16|TRBJ2-3|TRBV11-3
CASRYRAGADTDTQYF
TGTGCCAGCAGATATAGGGCGGGGGCCGACACAGATACGCAGTATTTT
>-|-|16|TRBJ2-1|TRBV4-1
CASSQGGRAVYNEQFF
TGCGCCAGCAGCCAAGGGGGCAGGGCGGTCTACAATGAGCAGTTCTTC
>-|-|13|TRBJ1-2|TRBV29-1
CSDSRGPDYGYTF
TGCAGCGATAGCAGGGGACCGGACTATGGCTACACCTTC
>TRBD1|-|16|TRBJ2-1|TRBV5-1
CASSSPRDRSYNEQFF
TGCGCCAGCAGCTCCCCCCGGGACAGGAGCTACAATGAGCAGTTCTTC
>-|-|13|TRBJ2-1|TRBV7-3
CASSLIQGNEQFF
TGTGCCAGCAGCTTAATACAGGGCAATGAGCAGTTCTTC
>-|-|12|TRBJ2-3|TRBV7-9
CASSLVSDTQYF
TGTGCCAGCAGCTTAGTATCAGATACGCAGTATTTT
>-|few|14|TRBJ2-1|TRBV19
CASSPLTDFYEQFF
TGTGCCAGTAGTCCACTGACAGATTTTTATGAGCAGTTCTTC
>-|once|16|TRBJ2-7|TRBV6-6
CASSPDPGGGGYEQYF
TGTGCCAGCAGTCCGGACCCAGGCGGAGGGGGCTACGAGCAGTACTTC
>-|-|14|TRBJ2-7|TRBV23-1
CASSQQTESYEQYF
TGCGCCAGCAGTCAACAGACTGAATCCTACGAGCAGTACTTC
>TRBD2|-|15|TRBJ2-3|TRBV19
CASSILAGVTDTQYF
TGTGCCAGTAGTATACTAGCGGGGGTAACAGATACGCAGTATTTT
>-|few|13|TRBJ1-2|TRBV28
CASSAGGNYGYTF
TGTGCCAGCAGTGCCGGAGGTAACTATGGCTACACCTTC
>TRBD1|-|16|TRBJ1-2|TRBV11-3
CASSLDVSKGAYGYTF
TGTGCCAGCAGCTTAGACGTTTCGAAGGGGGCGTATGGCTACACCTTC
>-|-|15|TRBJ2-1|TRBV28
CASSSPRGRVSEQFF
TGTGCCAGCAGTTCCCCCAGGGGCAGGGTGAGTGAGCAGTTCTTC
>-|-|15|TRBJ2-1|TRBV19
CASSIDPDRDNEQFF
TGTGCCAGTAGTATAGATCCCGACAGAGACAATGAGCAGTTCTTC
>-|once|16|TRBJ1-3|TRBV5-4
CASSSWRGSSGNTIYF
TGTGCCAGCAGCTCATGGCGGGGGTCGTCTGGAAACACCATATATTTT
>-|-|14|TRBJ2-1|TRBV7-7
CASSLGAGYNEQFF
TGTGCTAGTAGCTTGGGGGCAGGCTACAATGAGCAGTTCTTC
>-|-|16|TRBJ1-6|TRBV13
CATTLGGSSYNSPLHF
TGTGCCACCACACTGGGGGGGAGCTCCTATAATTCACCCCTCCACTTT
>TRBD2|-|14|TRBJ2-3|TRBV27
CASSSSGNTDTQYF
TGTGCCAGCAGTTCTAGCGGGAACACAGATACGCAGTATTTT